Following are 5 T cell receptor beta chains from one sample sequenced in a study of identical twins. TCRdb used MiXCR to reprocess the 5' RACE reads, holding one entry per CDR3 protein. The sample carries more than 400,000 distinct CDR3 sequences, 13% to 15% recorded once. These same data were also listed under a study on yellow fever vaccine responses in identical twins.

The material sequenced was CD4+ T cells sorted from blood. These receptor sequences come from a woman aged 18 to 35 in good health.

This clonotype appeared many times. V and J are TRBV5-1 and TRBJ1-1; 7 nucleotides align to TRBD1. Looked up from germline, CDR1 is SGHRS and CDR2 is YFSETQ. This CDR3 spans 14 amino acids. Unmatched junction bases numbered 4, after V lost 4 bases and J lost 1 base. The CDR3 spells CASSEGAWNTEAFF. CDR3 in DNA: TGCGCCAGCAGCGAGGGGGCATGGAACACTGAAGCTTTCTTT.

This clonotype has a handful of counts. The chain is built from TRBV28 and TRBJ2-3; tentative D call: TRBD2 (7 bases). This CDR3 spans 17 amino acids. Trimming shortened V by 11 bases and J by 0 bases, and 24 bases separated the two germline ends. Germline CDR1 reads MDHEN; CDR2 reads SYDVKM. This CDR3 reads CASRGNSLAASTDTQYF. The CDR3 bases are TGTGCCTCCAGGGGTAACAGTCTAGCGGCTAGCACAGATACGCAGTATTTT.

V is TRBV6-1 and J is TRBJ2-1, with D perhaps matching TRBD1 (5 bases). V gave up 9 bases and J gave up 0 bases, with 12 bases separating them. CDR1 and CDR2 from the germline V gene are MNHNS and SASEGT. This CDR3 has 14 residues. The CDR3 protein is CASRGESSYNEQFF. CDR3 DNA sequence: TGTGCCAGTAGGGGTGAGAGCTCCTACAATGAGCAGTTCTTC.

This clonotype has just a few counts. The CDR3 DNA sequence: TGTGCCAGCAGGCGGGAGAGCACCGGGGAGCTGTTTTTT. Translation: CASRRESTGELFF. The rearrangement joins TRBV12-3 or TRBV12-4 to TRBJ2-2, with TRBD2 matching over 7 bases. The CDR3 sequence is 13 residues long. V dropped 6 bases and J dropped 4; count of bases not matched to a gene: 2.

The V call is TRBV12-3 or TRBV12-4, the J call TRBJ1-1; D might be TRBD1 (6 bases). The ends were cut back, 4 bases at V and 8 bases at J, with 17 bases in the middle. This CDR3 spans 14 amino acids. CDR3 region: CASSSTGQTSEAFF. In DNA form, the CDR3 reads TGTGCCAGCAGTTCGACAGGACAAACGTCCGAAGCTTTCTTT.